This passage covers 14 T cell receptor beta chains from one sample sequenced in a study of cytomegalovirus exposure and HLA in healthy donors. Amplification used 60 Vbeta primers and 13 Jbeta primers. TCRdb keeps only in-frame clones here, not all; method: immunoSEQ multiplex PCR. The top ten hold 2% to 2.5% of the sample, which has fewer than 150,000 clones, about 74% seen once. The sample comprised PBMCs. The receptors come from a man younger than 40 in good health and CMV-seronegative.

The rearrangement joins TRBV11-2 to TRBJ1-2; D not certain. This CDR3 has 13 amino acids. V dropped 1 base and J dropped 6 bases, with 9 bases sitting between them. Germline V gene data show CDR1 as SGHAT and CDR2 as FQNNGV. The CDR3 spells CASSLATRNGYTF. The CDR3 coding sequence is TGTGCCAGCAGCTTAGCCACCAGGAATGGCTACACCTTC.

CDR3 sequence (DNA): TGTGCCAGCAGCCCGAGGTCGCTAGCGGGAGGGCCCGCCACCGGGGAGCTGTTTTTT. This gives the protein CASSPRSLAGGPATGELFF. The V call is TRBV9, the J call TRBJ2-2; the match to TRBD2 covers 12 bases. This CDR3 spans 19 amino acids. The germline V gene encodes CDR1 SGDLS and CDR2 YYNGEE. V lost 4 bases, J lost 4 bases, and 14 bases stayed unmatched.

There are a few counts of this clone. The CDR3 region has the DNA TGTGCCAGCAGCGCGGGACTAGCGGGAGGAGATACGCAGTATTTT. Its translation: CASSAGLAGGDTQYF. V and J are TRBV11-3 and TRBJ2-3; 15 bases align to TRBD2. V was clipped by 5 bases and J by 5 bases; unmatched bases: 2. The CDR3 contains 15 residues. Looked up from germline, CDR1 is SGHNT and CDR2 is YENEEA.

The chain is built from TRBV6-1 and TRBJ1-5, with 12 bases that match TRBD1. V shed 7 bases and J 2 bases; nucleotides not matched to a gene: 3. Germline V gene data show CDR1 as MNHNS and CDR2 as SASEGT. The length of the CDR3 is 15 residues. The CDR3 here is CASTGTGGGNQPQHF. In nucleotides, the CDR3 is TGTGCCAGCACCGGGACAGGGGGCGGCAATCAGCCCCAGCATTTT.

The chain recombines TRBV10-3 with TRBJ2-7; 7 bases match TRBD2. J lost 6 bases, V lost 4 bases, and 9 bases had no gene match. Germline V CDR1 and CDR2: ENHRY, SYGVKD. This CDR3 is 14 amino acids long. CDR3 nucleotide sequence: TGTGCCATCAGTGTAGGGGTCACGGGGGGCGAGCAGTACTTC. This gives the protein CAISVGVTGGEQYF.

The chain combines TRBV6-5 with TRBJ2-7, with TRBD1 as a possible D gene (6 bases). Trimming cost V 5 bases and J 4 bases, with 12 bases left between them. The germline V gene has CDR1 MNHEY and CDR2 SVGAGI. This CDR3 has 13 residues. CDR3 DNA sequence: TGTGCCAGCAGTCCCGTAGGGGGTTACGAGCAGTACTTC. This translates into CASSPVGGYEQYF.

Points on this clone: Other DNA sequences within the sample encode an identical CDR3. V is TRBV5-1 and J is TRBJ2-5, with D uncertain. Germline V gene lookup returns CDR1 SGHRS and CDR2 YFSETQ. V was clipped by 2 bases and J by 1 base, with 6 bases between them. CDR3 length: 13 amino acids. Written as DNA, the CDR3 is TGCGCCAGCAGCTTTAACTCCCAAGAGACCCAGTACTTC. Translating gives CASSFNSQETQYF.

The chain employs TRBV5-1 and TRBJ2-2; D is possibly TRBD1 (6 bases). Germline CDR1 SGHRS, CDR2 YFSETQ. The length of the CDR3 is 17 residues. Trimming removed 3 bases from V and 3 bases from J, with 18 bases in between. CDR3 residues: CASSSPAARGDTGELFF. The CDR3, as DNA: TGCGCCAGCAGCTCTCCGGCGGCCAGGGGCGACACCGGGGAGCTGTTTTTT.

The rearrangement links TRBV11-3 to TRBJ2-7; possible D gene TRBD2, 6 bases. The CDR3 has 14 amino acids. Trimming cost V 2 bases and J 0 bases, with 8 bases left between them. The germline CDR1 and CDR2 sequences are SGHNT and YENEEA. The CDR3: CASSLRRDSYEQYF. The DNA of the CDR3 is TGTGCCAGCAGCTTACGGCGGGACTCCTACGAGCAGTACTTC.

Only a few counts were recorded for this clone. The rearrangement links TRBV7-9 to TRBJ1-1; 8 nucleotides align to TRBD1. CDR1 SEHNR and CDR2 FQNEAQ come from the germline V gene (reference sequence). CDR3 length equals 14 residues. With V trimmed by 5 bases and J by 4 bases, 6 bases remained unmatched. The CDR3 region is CASSPRTGSTEAFF. In nucleotides, the CDR3 is TGTGCCAGCAGCCCTCGGACAGGGAGCACTGAAGCTTTCTTT. The complete variable domain, with remaining parts taken from reference TRBV7-9 and TRBJ1-1, reads DTGVSQNPRHKITKRGQNVTFRCDPISEHNRLYWYRQTLGQGPEFLTYFQNEAQLEKSRLLSDRFSAERPKGSFSTLEIQRTEQGDSAMYLCASSPRTGSTEAFFGQGTRLTVV.

V gene TRBV18 combines with J gene TRBJ1-4; 8 nucleotides agree with TRBD1. V dropped 8 bases and J dropped 3; count of bases not matched to a gene: 5. Germline CDR1 KGHSH, CDR2 LQKENI. This CDR3 comprises 14 residues. The CDR3, as DNA: TGTGCCAGCGGGCCGGGACAGGCTAATGAAAAACTGTTTTTT. Its translation is CASGPGQANEKLFF.

The chain joins TRBV5-1 to TRBJ2-3; 16 nucleotides align to TRBD2. There are 20 residues in the CDR3. Germline CDR1 is SGHRS and CDR2 is YFSETQ. The V gene end was trimmed by 1 base and the J gene end by 4 bases; junction bases not matched to a gene: 12. CDR3 region: CASSLTGLAGGPRTADTQYF. CDR3 nucleotide sequence: TGCGCCAGCAGCTTGACGGGACTAGCGGGAGGGCCACGGACAGCAGATACGCAGTATTTT. The full variable domain, in which reference TRBV5-1 and TRBJ2-3 provide the parts outside the CDR3, is KAGVTQTPRYLIKTRGQQVTLSCSPISGHRSVSWYQQTPGQGLQFLFEYFSETQRNKGNFPGRFSGRQFSNSRSEMNVSTLELGDSALYLCASSLTGLAGGPRTADTQYFGPGTRLTVL.

The CDR3 DNA follows: TGTGCCAGCAGCTCAAGGGGGACAGGGATGTCCAAAAACATTCAGTACTTC. This translates into CASSSRGTGMSKNIQYF. The genes are TRBV7-8 and TRBJ2-4; 9 bases align to TRBD1. Germline CDR1 and CDR2: SGHVS and FQNEAQ. The V gene end was trimmed by 4 bases and the J gene end by 2 bases; junction bases not matched to a gene: 9. The CDR3 consists of 17 residues.

This clone was seen more than once but under ten times. The CDR3 bases are TGTGCCAGCAGTGATGCTACAGGGGCTCGAAATCAGCCCCAGCATTTT. Its translation: CASSDATGARNQPQHF. This chain connects TRBV25-1 to TRBJ1-5; 7 positions agree with TRBD1. In germline, CDR1 is MGHDK, CDR2 SYGVNS. Unmatched junction bases numbered 9, after V lost 3 bases and J lost 4 bases. The CDR3 length is 16 residues.